What follows describes a single TCR beta chain. Its antigen is undetermined. Germline V gene sequence: CDR1 SGHRS, CDR2 YFSETQ. The CDR3 is 17 residues long. Losses at the gene ends were 0 bases for V and 4 bases for J; bases not matched to a gene: 12. The sample originates from a study of T cells after yellow fever vaccination. Study background: Fractions containing few cells were prepared with SMART-Seq v4 Ultra Low Input.

Findings and limits, study-wide: Any FACS-sorted repertoire could hold abundant clonotypes that contaminate it from the bulk population. Most primary-vaccination clones recurred post-booster (under 98% CD4, around 88% CD8).

It was through 5'RACE template switching that TCR cDNA was made, with a universal primer site and UMIs added. TCRdb itself ran the 5' RACE reads through MiXCR, one entry per CDR3 protein. The sample has some 600,000 distinct CDR3 sequences, about 12% seen once. The receptor's source is a man aged 30 to 39 who received the YFV17D yellow fever vaccine. The chain links TRBV5-1 to TRBJ2-7, with 8 bases identical to TRBD2. The sample consisted of PBMCs, taken on the day of the yellow fever booster vaccination. The CDR3 region has the DNA TGCGCCAGCAGCTTGGGCCCCATGCACAGCGGGAGTTACGAGCAGTACTTC. Translating it yields CASSLGPMHSGSYEQYF.